These 18 T cell receptor beta chains were all obtained from the same sample, sequenced in a study of T-cell reconstitution after alpha-beta-depleted transplantation in children. Unique molecular identifiers were incorporated when the TCRbeta library was constructed. TCRdb analysed the PCR reads with MiXCR anew, one entry per CDR3 protein. The sample shows some 310,000 distinct CDR3 sequences, approximately 23% of them seen only once. The sample in question was PBMCs, mostly from graft donor cells, obtained 180 days after TCRalphabeta/CD19-depleted stem cell transplant. These receptor sequences come from a male patient younger than 18 who had a stem cell transplant for acute lymphoblastic leukemia, so the T cells may come from the graft donor.

DNA for the CDR3: TGTGCCAGCAGTGAATCGTGGGCTTCCCGCCCCTACGAGCAGTACTTC. Protein sequence: CASSESWASRPYEQYF. The V gene is TRBV25-1, the J gene TRBJ2-7; no clear D gene. The CDR3 spans 16 residues. Trimming stripped 1 base from V and 2 bases from J, with 15 bases between. Germline lookup yields CDR1 MGHDK and CDR2 SYGVNS.

The chain has TRBV18 and TRBJ1-3, with 11 nucleotides matching TRBD1. CDR1 and CDR2 (germline): KGHSH, LQKENI. V lost 5 bases, J lost 0 bases, and 3 bases stayed unmatched. This CDR3 has 16 amino acids. CDR3 DNA: TGTGCCAGCTCAAAGGGACAGGGGGACTCTGGAAACACCATATATTTT. This encodes CASSKGQGDSGNTIYF.

The chain uses TRBV12-3 or TRBV12-4 and TRBJ2-3, with D perhaps matching TRBD2 (6 bases). The V gene lost 1 base and the J gene lost 6 bases, with 11 bases spanning the gap. This CDR3 spans 14 amino acids. CDR3 amino acids: CASSLGGTGDTQYF. DNA for the CDR3: TGTGCCAGCAGTTTAGGGGGGACTGGGGATACGCAGTATTTT.

The sample holds many counts of this clonotype. The chain links TRBV29-1 to TRBJ2-3, with D hard to call. From germline, CDR1 is SQVTM and CDR2 ANQGSEA. This CDR3 has 11 amino acids. The V gene lost 8 bases and the J gene lost 1 base, with 7 bases spanning the gap. This chain's CDR3 is CSSRGTDTQYF. The CDR3, as DNA: TGCAGCTCTCGGGGCACAGATACGCAGTATTTT.

This chain joins TRBV2 and TRBJ2-3, with 7 positions matching TRBD2. The germline CDR1 and CDR2 sequences are SNHLY and FYNNEI. V shed 6 bases, J shed 1 base, and the junction held 4 bases outside the gene matches. The CDR3 has 14 residues. The CDR3 reads CASSVTSGTDTQYF. DNA of the CDR3: TGTGCCAGCAGCGTAACTAGCGGCACAGATACGCAGTATTTT.

This clonotype turned up a few times. The chain combines TRBV9 with TRBJ2-1, with D hard to call. V gave up 0 bases and J gave up 4 bases, with 14 bases separating them. Germline loops: CDR1 SGDLS, CDR2 YYNGEE. This CDR3 is 16 amino acids long. CDR3 loop: CASSVEALWSYNEQFF. For the CDR3, the DNA is TGTGCCAGCAGCGTAGAGGCCCTTTGGTCGTACAATGAGCAGTTCTTC. Supplemented by reference TRBV9 and TRBJ2-1, the full variable domain reads DSGVTQTPKHLITATGQRVTLRCSPRSGDLSVYWYQQSLDQGLQFLIQYYNGEERAKGNILERFSAQQFPDLHSELNLSSLELGDSALYFCASSVEALWSYNEQFFGPGTRLTVL.

This clonotype was detected only a few times. The chain combines TRBV6-1 with TRBJ2-7, with D possibly TRBD1 on 5 matching bases. The CDR3 is 13 amino acids. In germline, CDR1 is MNHNS, CDR2 SASEGT. The V gene lost 7 bases and the J gene lost 3 bases, with 13 bases spanning the gap. CDR3: CASTPGNGYEQYF. CDR3 sequence (DNA): TGTGCCAGCACCCCAGGGAATGGCTACGAGCAGTACTTC.

A few counts support this clonotype. The chain employs TRBV15 and TRBJ2-1, with TRBD1 identical over 11 bases. The CDR3 consists of 16 residues. Germline V CDR1 and CDR2: LNHNV, YYDKDF (reference sequence). V was clipped by 3 bases and J by 6 bases; unmatched bases: 7. CDR3 loop: CATSRVRDRGGNEQFF. For the CDR3, the DNA is TGTGCCACCAGCAGGGTCCGGGACAGGGGGGGCAATGAGCAGTTCTTC.

This clonotype was seen at least ten times. This sequence joins TRBV12-3 or TRBV12-4 and TRBJ2-1, with 13 bases that match TRBD2. The CDR3 runs 15 residues. V lost 2 bases to trimming and J lost 7 bases; unmatched junction nucleotides: 2. CDR3 bases: TGTGCCAGCAGTTTACCGGGACTAGCGGGAAATGAGCAGTTCTTC. Its translation is CASSLPGLAGNEQFF.

This clonotype was recorded at least ten times. The rearrangement uses TRBV5-5 and TRBJ2-7; possibly TRBD1 for D (5 bases). The CDR3 spans 12 residues. V dropped 3 bases and J dropped 3 bases, with 7 bases sitting between them. Germline CDR1 and CDR2: SGHKS and YYEKEE (reference sequence). The CDR3 nucleotides are TGTGCCAGCAGCTATACAGGCTACGAGCAGTACTTC. Its translation is CASSYTGYEQYF. The full variable domain, completed using reference TRBV5-5 and TRBJ2-7, is DAGVTQSPTHLIKTRGQQVTLRCSPISGHKSVSWYQQVLGQGPQFIFQYYEKEERGRGNFPDRFSARQFPNYSSELNVNALLLGDSALYLCASSYTGYEQYFGPGTRLTVT.

This clonotype occurred a few times. The chain couples TRBV7-2 to TRBJ2-7, with a weak D call TRBD1 (6 bases). Looked up from germline, CDR1 is SGHTA and CDR2 is FQGNSA. V was clipped by 1 base and J by 1 base, with 14 bases between them. The CDR3 contains 16 residues. CDR3 region: CASSLVDSPSSYEQYF. DNA of the CDR3: TGTGCCAGCAGCTTAGTGGACAGTCCCTCGTCCTACGAGCAGTACTTC.

The rearrangement links TRBV5-1 to TRBJ2-7; the match to TRBD1 covers 9 bases. Germline trimming cut 3 bases from V and 7 bases from J; bases unmatched to any gene: 8. The CDR3 consists of 14 residues. Per germline, CDR1 SGHRS and CDR2 YFSETQ. CDR3 protein: CASSWGQGLEEQYF. CDR3 nucleotides: TGCGCCAGCAGCTGGGGACAGGGTTTGGAGGAGCAGTACTTC.

This clonotype has a count of ten or more. The CDR3 region is CASSLWLRQGNYGYTF. DNA of the CDR3: TGCGCCAGCAGCTTGTGGTTAAGACAGGGTAACTATGGCTACACCTTC. The chain is built from TRBV5-1 and TRBJ1-2; 7 positions agree with TRBD1. The V gene's germline CDR1 is SGHRS and CDR2 YFSETQ. The ends lost 1 base at V and 1 base at J; junction bases unmatched: 7. The CDR3 loop spans 16 amino acids.

V gene TRBV11-2 combines with J gene TRBJ2-1, with D perhaps TRBD1 (6 bases). The V and J ends lost 3 bases and 0 bases respectively, with 15 bases between them. The CDR3 length is 17 residues. Germline CDR1 and CDR2: SGHAT and FQNNGV. The CDR3 here is CASSLGFRGSSYNEQFF. CDR3 coding DNA: TGTGCCAGCAGCTTGGGCTTCAGGGGTAGCTCCTACAATGAGCAGTTCTTC.

The chain joins TRBV5-6 to TRBJ1-2; 9 nucleotides match TRBD1. This CDR3 spans 18 amino acids. The germline V gene has CDR1 SGHDT and CDR2 YYEEEE. Losses at the gene ends were 4 bases for V and 8 bases for J; bases not matched to a gene: 21. DNA for the CDR3: TGTGCCAGCAGCCTTGTTGAATCCCCCGGGACAGGGAGAAAGGGCTACACCTTC. It yields the protein CASSLVESPGTGRKGYTF. Supplemented by reference TRBV5-6 and TRBJ1-2, the full variable domain reads DAGVTQSPTHLIKTRGQQVTLRCSPKSGHDTVSWYQQALGQGPQFIFQYYEEEERQRGNFPDRFSGHQFPNYSSELNVNALLLGDSALYLCASSLVESPGTGRKGYTFGSGTRLTVV.

A few counts support this clonotype. This sequence joins TRBV25-1 and TRBJ1-1, with 10 bases lining up with TRBD1. The CDR3 sequence is 14 residues long. With V trimmed by 2 bases and J by 8 bases, 5 bases remained unmatched. CDR1 is MGHDK and CDR2 is SYGVNS in the germline V gene. The CDR3 loop reads CASSEVGTGVEAFF. The CDR3 bases are TGTGCCAGCAGTGAAGTCGGGACAGGGGTAGAAGCTTTCTTT.

The chain has TRBV25-1 and TRBJ2-7; D unresolved. Trimming took off 1 base at V and 0 bases at J, with 13 bases between the two ends. The CDR3 extends over 16 amino acids. Germline CDR1 reads MGHDK; CDR2 reads SYGVNS. This chain's CDR3 is CASSEFSGWSSYEQYF. The CDR3 nucleotides are TGTGCCAGCAGTGAATTCTCGGGCTGGAGCTCCTACGAGCAGTACTTC.

The chain recombines TRBV20-1 with TRBJ1-1; D unresolved. The CDR3 runs 12 residues. V was trimmed by 0 bases and J by 4 bases, leaving 6 bases between them. The germline CDR1 and CDR2 sequences are DFQATT and SNEGSKA (reference sequence). In DNA, the CDR3 is TGCAGTGCTAGAGATTGGGGCACTGAAGCTTTCTTT. This sequence encodes CSARDWGTEAFF.